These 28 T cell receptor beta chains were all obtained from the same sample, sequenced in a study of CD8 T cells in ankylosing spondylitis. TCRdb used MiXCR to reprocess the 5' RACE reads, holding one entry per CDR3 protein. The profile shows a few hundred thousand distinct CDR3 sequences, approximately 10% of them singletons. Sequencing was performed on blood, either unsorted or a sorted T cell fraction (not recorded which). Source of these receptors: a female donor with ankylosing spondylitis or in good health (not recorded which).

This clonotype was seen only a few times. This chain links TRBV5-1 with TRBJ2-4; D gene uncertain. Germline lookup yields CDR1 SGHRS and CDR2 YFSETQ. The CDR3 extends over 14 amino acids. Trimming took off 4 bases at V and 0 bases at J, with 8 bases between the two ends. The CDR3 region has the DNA TGCGCCAGCAGCCCCGGAATAGCCAAAAACATTCAGTACTTC. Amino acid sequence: CASSPGIAKNIQYF.

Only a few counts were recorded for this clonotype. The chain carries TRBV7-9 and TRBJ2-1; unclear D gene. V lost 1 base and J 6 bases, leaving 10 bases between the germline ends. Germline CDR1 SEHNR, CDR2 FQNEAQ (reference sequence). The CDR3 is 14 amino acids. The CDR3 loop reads CASSLVSDGNEQFF. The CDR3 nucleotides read TGTGCCAGCAGCTTAGTGAGCGACGGCAATGAGCAGTTCTTC.

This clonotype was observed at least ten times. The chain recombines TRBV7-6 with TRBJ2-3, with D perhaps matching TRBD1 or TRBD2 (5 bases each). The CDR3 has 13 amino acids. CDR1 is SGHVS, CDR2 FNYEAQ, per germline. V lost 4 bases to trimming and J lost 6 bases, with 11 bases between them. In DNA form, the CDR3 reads TGTGCCAGCAGCTCCGACTGGGGGGATACGCAGTATTTT. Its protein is CASSSDWGDTQYF.

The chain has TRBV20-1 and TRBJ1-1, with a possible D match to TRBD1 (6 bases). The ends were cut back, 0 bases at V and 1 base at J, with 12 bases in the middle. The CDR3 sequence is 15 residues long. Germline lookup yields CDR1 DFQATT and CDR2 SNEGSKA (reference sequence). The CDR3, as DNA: TGCAGTGCTAGAGATCGGGGGGCGGGGAACACTGAAGCTTTCTTT. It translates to CSARDRGAGNTEAFF.

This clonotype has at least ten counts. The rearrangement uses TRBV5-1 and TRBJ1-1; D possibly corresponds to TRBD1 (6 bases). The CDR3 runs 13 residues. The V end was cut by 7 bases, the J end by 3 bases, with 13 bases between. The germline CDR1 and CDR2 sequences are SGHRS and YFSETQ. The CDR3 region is CASWGHSHTEAFF. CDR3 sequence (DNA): TGCGCCAGCTGGGGGCACAGTCACACTGAAGCTTTCTTT. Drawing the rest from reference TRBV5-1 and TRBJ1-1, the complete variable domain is KAGVTQTPRYLIKTRGQQVTLSCSPISGHRSVSWYQQTPGQGLQFLFEYFSETQRNKGNFPGRFSGRQFSNSRSEMNVSTLELGDSALYLCASWGHSHTEAFFGQGTRLTVV.

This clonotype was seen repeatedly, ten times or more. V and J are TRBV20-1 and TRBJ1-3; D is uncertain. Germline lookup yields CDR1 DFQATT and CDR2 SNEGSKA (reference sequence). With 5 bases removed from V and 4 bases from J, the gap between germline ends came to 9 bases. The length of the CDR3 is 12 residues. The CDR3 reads CSAPDGGNTIYF. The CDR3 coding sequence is TGCAGTGCTCCGGACGGGGGAAACACCATATATTTT.

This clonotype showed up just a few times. The CDR3 loop is CASSSPLDRTYEQYF. CDR3 nucleotide sequence: TGTGCCAGCAGCTCACCCTTAGACAGGACCTACGAGCAGTACTTC. This rearrangement joins TRBV5-5 to TRBJ2-7; TRBD1 is a possible D gene (6 bases). Trimming stripped 3 bases from V and 2 bases from J, with 15 bases between. Per the germline V gene, CDR1 is SGHKS and CDR2 is YYEKEE (reference sequence). This CDR3 has 15 residues. Filled out from reference TRBV5-5 and TRBJ2-7, the complete variable domain reads DAGVTQSPTHLIKTRGQQVTLRCSPISGHKSVSWYQQVLGQGPQFIFQYYEKEERGRGNFPDRFSARQFPNYSSELNVNALLLGDSALYLCASSSPLDRTYEQYFGPGTRLTVT.

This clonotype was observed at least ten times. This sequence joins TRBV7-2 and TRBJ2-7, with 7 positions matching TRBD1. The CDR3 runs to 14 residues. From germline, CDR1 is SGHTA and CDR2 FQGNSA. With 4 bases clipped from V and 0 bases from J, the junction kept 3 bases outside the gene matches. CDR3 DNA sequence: TGTGCCAGCAGCTCGACAGGGAACTCCTACGAGCAGTACTTC. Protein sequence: CASSSTGNSYEQYF.

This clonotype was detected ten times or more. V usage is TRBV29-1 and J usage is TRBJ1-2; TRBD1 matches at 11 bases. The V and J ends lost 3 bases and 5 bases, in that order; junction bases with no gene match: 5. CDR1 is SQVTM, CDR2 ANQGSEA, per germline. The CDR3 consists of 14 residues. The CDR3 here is CSVDPGQGGYGYTF. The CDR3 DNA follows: TGCAGCGTTGACCCGGGACAGGGGGGATATGGCTACACCTTC.

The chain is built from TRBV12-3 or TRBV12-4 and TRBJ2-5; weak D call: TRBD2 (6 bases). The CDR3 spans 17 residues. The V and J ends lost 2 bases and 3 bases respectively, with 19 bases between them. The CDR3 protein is CASSLNPAGPGEETQYF. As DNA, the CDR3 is TGTGCCAGCAGTTTAAATCCTGCCGGTCCGGGGGAAGAGACCCAGTACTTC.

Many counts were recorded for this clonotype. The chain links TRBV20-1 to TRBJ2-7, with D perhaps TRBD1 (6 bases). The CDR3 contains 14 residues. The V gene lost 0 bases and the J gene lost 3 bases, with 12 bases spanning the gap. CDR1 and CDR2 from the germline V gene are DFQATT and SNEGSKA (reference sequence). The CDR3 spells CSAREQGSVYEQYF. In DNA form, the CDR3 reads TGCAGTGCTAGAGAACAGGGTAGTGTCTACGAGCAGTACTTC.

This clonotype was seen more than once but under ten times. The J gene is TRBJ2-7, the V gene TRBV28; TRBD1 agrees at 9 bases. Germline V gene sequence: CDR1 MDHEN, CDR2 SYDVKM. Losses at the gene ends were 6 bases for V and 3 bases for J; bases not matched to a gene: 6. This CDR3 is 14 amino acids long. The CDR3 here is CASRMDRGVYEQYF. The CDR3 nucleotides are TGTGCCAGCAGAATGGACAGGGGAGTCTACGAGCAGTACTTC.

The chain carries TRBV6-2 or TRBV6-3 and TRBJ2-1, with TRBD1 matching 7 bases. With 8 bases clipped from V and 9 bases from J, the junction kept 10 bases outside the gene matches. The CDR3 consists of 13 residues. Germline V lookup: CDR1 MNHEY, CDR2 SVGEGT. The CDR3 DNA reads TGTGCCAGCGTCAGGGGGAAGCTTGGTGAGCAGTTCTTC. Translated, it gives CASVRGKLGEQFF.

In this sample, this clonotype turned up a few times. The CDR3 loop is CASSLVQGHEQFF. As DNA, the CDR3 is TGTGCCAGCAGTTTAGTCCAGGGTCATGAGCAGTTCTTC. This chain connects TRBV12-3 or TRBV12-4 to TRBJ2-1, with D perhaps TRBD1 (5 bases). Trimming removed 1 base from V and 8 bases from J, with 9 bases in between. The CDR3 loop spans 13 amino acids.

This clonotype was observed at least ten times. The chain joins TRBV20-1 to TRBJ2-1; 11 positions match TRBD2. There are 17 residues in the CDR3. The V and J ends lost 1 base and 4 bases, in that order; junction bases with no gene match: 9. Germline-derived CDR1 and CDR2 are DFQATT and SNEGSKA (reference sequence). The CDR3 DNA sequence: TGCAGTGCTAGAGGGGGGACGACTAGCGGGGATTACAATGAGCAGTTCTTC. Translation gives CSARGGTTSGDYNEQFF.

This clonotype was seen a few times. CDR3 sequence: CASSLAGVPPYNEQFF. The CDR3 nucleotides are TGCGCCAGCAGCTTGGCGGGGGTACCTCCCTACAATGAGCAGTTCTTC. The chain couples TRBV5-1 to TRBJ2-1; TRBD2 is a possible D gene (6 bases). The ends were cut back, 0 bases at V and 2 bases at J, with 12 bases in the middle. This CDR3 is 16 amino acids long. Germline values: CDR1 SGHRS, CDR2 YFSETQ.

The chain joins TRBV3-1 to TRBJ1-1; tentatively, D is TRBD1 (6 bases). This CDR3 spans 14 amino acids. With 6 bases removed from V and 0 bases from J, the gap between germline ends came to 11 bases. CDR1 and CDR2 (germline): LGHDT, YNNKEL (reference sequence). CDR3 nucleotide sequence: TGTGCCAGCAGTAATGGACAGATGAACACTGAAGCTTTCTTT. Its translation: CASSNGQMNTEAFF.

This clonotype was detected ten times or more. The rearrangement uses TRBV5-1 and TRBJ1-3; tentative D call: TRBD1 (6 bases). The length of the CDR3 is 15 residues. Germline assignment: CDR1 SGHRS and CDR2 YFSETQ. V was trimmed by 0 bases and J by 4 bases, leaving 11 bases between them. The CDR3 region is CASSLAGGQGNTIYF. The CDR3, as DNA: TGCGCCAGCAGCTTGGCCGGGGGACAAGGAAACACCATATATTTT.

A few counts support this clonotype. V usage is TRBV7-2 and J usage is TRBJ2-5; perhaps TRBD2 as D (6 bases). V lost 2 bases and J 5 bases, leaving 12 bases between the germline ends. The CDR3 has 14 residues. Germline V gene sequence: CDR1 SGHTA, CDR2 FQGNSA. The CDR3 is CASSLIGGRETQYF. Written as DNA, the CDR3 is TGTGCCAGCAGCTTAATCGGGGGTCGGGAGACCCAGTACTTC.

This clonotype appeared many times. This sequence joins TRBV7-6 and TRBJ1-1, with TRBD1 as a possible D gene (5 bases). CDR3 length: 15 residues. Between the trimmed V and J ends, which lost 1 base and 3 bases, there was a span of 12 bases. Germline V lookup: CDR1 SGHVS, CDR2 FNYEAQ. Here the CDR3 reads CASSLGPKGDTEAFF. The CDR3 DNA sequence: TGTGCCAGCAGCTTAGGACCAAAAGGGGACACTGAAGCTTTCTTT.

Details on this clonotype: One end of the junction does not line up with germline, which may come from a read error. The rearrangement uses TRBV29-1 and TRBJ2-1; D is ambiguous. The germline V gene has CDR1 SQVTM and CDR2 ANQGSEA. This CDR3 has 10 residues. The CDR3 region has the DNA TGCAGCGTTGATTACAATGAGCAGTTATTC. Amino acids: CSVDYNEQLF.

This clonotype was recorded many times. CDR3 protein: CATSDSVKGRGRAEQFF. The CDR3 nucleotides read TGTGCCACCAGTGATTCAGTAAAGGGGAGGGGAAGAGCTGAGCAGTTCTTC. The chain is built from TRBV24-1 and TRBJ2-1, with 7 bases fitting TRBD2. Looked up from germline, CDR1 is KGHDR and CDR2 is SFDVKD. After removal of 2 bases from V and 9 bases from J, the junction contained 15 bases not matched to a gene. The CDR3 contains 17 residues.

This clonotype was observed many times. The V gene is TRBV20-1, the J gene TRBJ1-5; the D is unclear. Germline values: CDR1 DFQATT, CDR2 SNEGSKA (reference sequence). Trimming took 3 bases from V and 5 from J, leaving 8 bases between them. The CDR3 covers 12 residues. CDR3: CSASLLDQPQHF. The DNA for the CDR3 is TGCAGTGCTAGCTTATTGGATCAGCCCCAGCATTTT.

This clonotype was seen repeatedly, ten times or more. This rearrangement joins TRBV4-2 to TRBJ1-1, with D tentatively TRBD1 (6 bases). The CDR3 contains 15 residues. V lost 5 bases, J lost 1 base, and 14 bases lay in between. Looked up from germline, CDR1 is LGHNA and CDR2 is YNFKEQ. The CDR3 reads CASSNLDRANTEAFF. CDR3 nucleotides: TGTGCCAGCAGCAACTTGGACAGAGCGAACACTGAAGCTTTCTTT.

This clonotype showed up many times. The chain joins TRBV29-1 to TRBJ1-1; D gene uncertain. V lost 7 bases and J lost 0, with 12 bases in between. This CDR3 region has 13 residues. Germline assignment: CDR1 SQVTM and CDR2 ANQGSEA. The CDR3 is CSGAVNMNTEAFF. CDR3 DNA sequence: TGCAGCGGGGCAGTTAACATGAACACTGAAGCTTTCTTT.

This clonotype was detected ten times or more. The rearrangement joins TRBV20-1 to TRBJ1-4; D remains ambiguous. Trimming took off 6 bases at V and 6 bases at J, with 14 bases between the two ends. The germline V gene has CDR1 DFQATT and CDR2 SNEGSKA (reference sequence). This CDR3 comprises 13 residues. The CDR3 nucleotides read TGCAGTGCCGTAGGACGATCCCATGAAAAACTGTTTTTT. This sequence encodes CSAVGRSHEKLFF.

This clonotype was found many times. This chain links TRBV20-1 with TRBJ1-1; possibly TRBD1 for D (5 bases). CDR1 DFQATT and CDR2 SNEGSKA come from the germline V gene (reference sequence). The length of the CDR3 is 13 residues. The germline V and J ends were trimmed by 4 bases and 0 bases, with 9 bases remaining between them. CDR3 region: CSATLTVNTEAFF. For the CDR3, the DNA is TGCAGTGCTACCTTGACAGTGAACACTGAAGCTTTCTTT.

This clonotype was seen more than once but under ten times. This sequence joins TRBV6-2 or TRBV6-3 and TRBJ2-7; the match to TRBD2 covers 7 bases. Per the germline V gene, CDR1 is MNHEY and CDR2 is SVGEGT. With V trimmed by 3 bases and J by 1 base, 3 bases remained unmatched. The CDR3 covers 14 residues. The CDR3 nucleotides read TGTGCCAGCAGTTATCGGGAGGTATCCTACGAGCAGTACTTC. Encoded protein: CASSYREVSYEQYF.